The 25 T cell receptor beta chains listed next were all sequenced from one sample in a study of blood T cell repertoires in COVID-19. The table came from immunoSEQ multiplex PCR; TCRdb's copy has only in-frame clones and leaves some out. The table shows fewer than 600,000 clones, with 80% to 90% occurring only once. The sample taken for sequencing was peripheral blood. The receptors were sampled from a man aged 18 to 35 with COVID-19, enrolled during active disease.

This clone was detected a few times. The V call is TRBV19, the J call TRBJ2-2; 11 bases match TRBD2. Germline CDR1 reads LNHDA; CDR2 reads SQIVND (reference sequence). The CDR3 spans 17 residues. The V gene end was trimmed by 5 bases and the J gene end by 5 bases; junction bases not matched to a gene: 10. In DNA, the CDR3 is TGTGCCAGTAGTGCCCGCCATACTAGCGGGAGAACCGGGGAGCTGTTTTTT. Encoded protein: CASSARHTSGRTGELFF.

As DNA, the CDR3 is TGCGCCAGCAGCCACCAGATTGAAAACACTGAAGCTTTCTTT. Its protein product is CASSHQIENTEAFF. The chain employs TRBV5-1 and TRBJ1-1; D gene ambiguous. The CDR3 spans 14 residues. CDR1 is SGHRS, CDR2 YFSETQ, per germline. V was trimmed by 4 bases and J by 2 bases, leaving 12 bases between them. The whole variable domain, remainder taken from reference TRBV5-1 and TRBJ1-1, is KAGVTQTPRYLIKTRGQQVTLSCSPISGHRSVSWYQQTPGQGLQFLFEYFSETQRNKGNFPGRFSGRQFSNSRSEMNVSTLELGDSALYLCASSHQIENTEAFFGQGTRLTVV.

The V and J genes are TRBV18 and TRBJ2-7; tentative D call: TRBD1 (6 bases). V lost 3 bases to trimming and J lost 3 bases, with 15 bases between them. Germline V CDR1 and CDR2: KGHSH, LQKENI. This CDR3 region has 15 residues. The chain's CDR3 is CASSPSQGPNYEQYF. Here the CDR3 DNA reads TGTGCCAGCTCACCCTCACAGGGCCCCAACTACGAGCAGTACTTC.

This clone was observed a few times. CDR3 protein: CASSWNLGGTANYGYTF. The CDR3 nucleotides are TGTGCCAGCAGCTGGAACTTGGGCGGGACAGCTAACTATGGCTACACCTTC. The V and J genes are TRBV5-6 and TRBJ1-2, with 7 bases lining up with TRBD1. Germline V gene data show CDR1 as SGHDT and CDR2 as YYEEEE. This CDR3 comprises 17 residues. J lost 0 bases, V lost 3 bases, and 11 bases had no gene match.

The chain has TRBV7-2 and TRBJ2-7, with 9 bases fitting TRBD2. Looked up from germline, CDR1 is SGHTA and CDR2 is FQGNSA. The CDR3 loop spans 14 amino acids. V was clipped by 8 bases and J by 7 bases; unmatched bases: 12. The CDR3 is CASLPGLASGEQYF. CDR3 in DNA: TGTGCCAGCCTCCCCGGACTAGCGTCGGGGGAGCAGTACTTC. Full variable domain (missing parts from reference TRBV7-2 and TRBJ2-7): GAGVSQSPSNKVTEKGKDVELRCDPISGHTALYWYRQSLGQGLEFLIYFQGNSAPDKSGLPSDRFSAERTGGSVSTLTIQRTQQEDSAVYLCASLPGLASGEQYFGPGTRLTVT.

This sequence joins TRBV3-1 (or the pseudogene TRBV3-2) and TRBJ2-1; 14 nucleotides line up with TRBD2. Losses at the gene ends were 3 bases for V and 4 bases for J; bases not matched to a gene: 14. This CDR3 has 20 residues. In germline, CDR1 is LGHDT, CDR2 YNNKEL (reference sequence). Written as DNA, the CDR3 is TGTGCCAGCAGCCAGATATTTGGAGGACTAGCGGGGGGACTGTACAATGAGCAGTTCTTC. Translation gives CASSQIFGGLAGGLYNEQFF.

CDR3 protein: CASSEGMRSFYEQYF. The DNA for the CDR3 is TGTGCCAGCAGTGAAGGAATGCGAAGCTTCTACGAGCAGTACTTC. This chain links TRBV6-1 with TRBJ2-7; D is undetermined. Trimming took 1 base from V and 3 from J, leaving 13 bases between them. CDR3 length equals 15 residues. Germline CDR1 MNHNS, CDR2 SASEGT.

The chain has TRBV19 and TRBJ2-5, with a weak D call TRBD2 (5 bases). CDR1 LNHDA and CDR2 SQIVND come from the germline V gene (reference sequence). Trimming removed 1 base at V and 2 bases at J, with 11 bases between. This CDR3 comprises 15 residues. CDR3 amino acids: CASSIGRGRQETQYF. CDR3 nucleotide sequence: TGTGCCAGTAGTATAGGTAGAGGGAGACAAGAGACCCAGTACTTC. Using reference TRBV19 and TRBJ2-5 for the parts outside the CDR3, the full variable domain is DGGITQSPKYLFRKEGQNVTLSCEQNLNHDAMYWYRQDPGQGLRLIYYSQIVNDFQKGDIAEGYSVSREKKESFPLTVTSAQKNPTAFYLCASSIGRGRQETQYFGPGTRLLVL.

J is TRBJ1-2 and V is TRBV2; D not resolved. Germline values: CDR1 SNHLY, CDR2 FYNNEI. Trimming left V 11 bases short and J 7 bases short, with 17 bases between. The CDR3 length is 12 residues. The chain's CDR3 is CAPRGSSGGYTF. CDR3 nucleotide sequence: TGTGCCCCCCGCGGAAGCTCGGGTGGCTACACCTTC.

This chain joins TRBV6-5 and TRBJ1-5; 8 bases fit TRBD1. V lost 9 bases to trimming and J lost 0 bases; unmatched junction nucleotides: 7. Germline V CDR1 and CDR2: MNHEY, SVGAGI. CDR3 length: 15 residues. The CDR3 nucleotides are TGTGCCAGTTTGGGACAGGTAAATAGCAATCAGCCCCAGCATTTT. Translation: CASLGQVNSNQPQHF.

A word on this clone: One end of the junction is discordant with germline, which a read error may explain. V usage is TRBV27 and J usage is TRBJ1-1; the match to TRBD1 covers 7 bases. Germline V gene sequence: CDR1 MNHEY, CDR2 SMNVEV (reference sequence). This CDR3 comprises 11 residues. CDR3 sequence reads: CASSTTGACPF. CDR3 DNA sequence: TGTGCCAGCAGCACAACAGGGGCTTGTCCATTT.

The V and J genes are TRBV13 and TRBJ2-7; TRBD1 aligns across 9 bases. The CDR3 has 16 amino acids. The trim removed 2 bases at V and 2 bases at J, leaving 7 bases unmatched. Germline V gene data show CDR1 as PRHDT and CDR2 as FYEKMQ (reference sequence). The CDR3, as DNA: TGTGCCAGCAGCTTATGGACAGGGGATGGGACCTACGAGCAGTACTTC. Its translation is CASSLWTGDGTYEQYF.

J is TRBJ1-6 and V is TRBV2; tentative D call: TRBD1 (5 bases). CDR3 size: 14 residues. V was clipped by 7 bases and J by 8 bases, with 15 bases between them. CDR1 and CDR2 (germline): SNHLY, FYNNEI. The CDR3 nucleotides read TGTGCCAGCAAAGCACCAGGGAGGTATTCACCCCTCCACTTT. Translated, it gives CASKAPGRYSPLHF.

Of note for this clone: The DNA is left out, because the CDR3 cannot be placed on it with certainty; the CDR3 is given as TCRdb lists it. The genes are TRBV6-6 and TRBJ2-5; TRBD2, the D gene given by the table, was not confirmed from the DNA. The CDR3 length equals 16 residues, ends included. In germline, CDR1 is MNHNY, CDR2 SVGAGI (reference sequence). CDR3 in amino acids: CASSYPSGRGQETQYF.

V usage is TRBV6-1 and J usage is TRBJ1-4; D gene ambiguous. The CDR3 is 13 residues long. The V end was cut by 2 bases, the J end by 8 bases, with 9 bases between. Germline V gene lookup returns CDR1 MNHNS and CDR2 SASEGT. CDR3 nucleotide sequence: TGTGCCAGCAGTGAACAGTCAACCGAAAAACTGTTTTTT. It codes for CASSEQSTEKLFF.

About this clone itself: This clone may be a read error of a much larger clone one base away. The chain links TRBV14 to TRBJ2-7; 9 positions match TRBD1. The CDR3 extends over 13 amino acids. Germline assignment: CDR1 SGHDN and CDR2 FVKESK. V gave up 4 bases and J gave up 3 bases; unmatched junction bases: 1. The CDR3 loop reads CASSPGQGYEQYF. The CDR3 coding sequence is TGTGCCAGCAGCCCGGGACAGGGCTACGAGCAGTACTTC.

The chain couples TRBV5-1 to TRBJ2-1, with TRBD2 matching over 12 bases. Germline loops: CDR1 SGHRS, CDR2 YFSETQ. The CDR3 runs to 15 residues. Trimming removed 4 bases from V and 6 bases from J; junction bases left unmatched: 5. CDR3 DNA: TGCGCCAGCAGCCACGGACTAGCGGGGTCCAATGAGCAGTTCTTC. Its protein product is CASSHGLAGSNEQFF.

This clone was found once. The V and J genes are TRBV30 and TRBJ2-7; 8 bases line up with TRBD2. Germline CDR1 and CDR2: GTSNPN and SVGIG (reference sequence). Losses at the gene ends were 0 bases for V and 5 bases for J; bases not matched to a gene: 6. CDR3 length equals 14 residues. CDR3 sequence (DNA): TGTGCCTGGAGTGTACGGGAGGGGAGACACGAGCAGTACTTC. Protein: CAWSVREGRHEQYF.

This sequence joins TRBV5-1 and TRBJ2-1, with 7 positions matching TRBD1. CDR1 and CDR2 (germline): SGHRS, YFSETQ. The V gene end was trimmed by 6 bases and the J gene end by 4 bases; junction bases not matched to a gene: 7. The length of the CDR3 is 14 residues. CDR3 coding DNA: TGCGCCAGCACCCCGGGACAGCATTACAATGAGCAGTTCTTC. It encodes CASTPGQHYNEQFF.

V usage is TRBV20-1 and J usage is TRBJ2-5; D is uncertain. This CDR3 comprises 11 residues. V shed 3 bases and J shed 5 bases, with 7 bases lying between them. The germline V gene encodes CDR1 DFQATT and CDR2 SNEGSKA (reference sequence). CDR3 region: CSASISETQYF. CDR3 coding DNA: TGCAGTGCTAGTATCTCGGAGACCCAGTACTTC.

CDR3 in amino acids: CASNEAGGYEQYF. CDR3 DNA: TGTGCCAGCAACGAGGCGGGGGGCTACGAGCAGTACTTC. The chain joins TRBV6-5 to TRBJ2-7; 8 positions match TRBD2. CDR1 and CDR2 (germline): MNHEY, SVGAGI. With V trimmed by 7 bases and J by 3 bases, 5 bases remained unmatched. This CDR3 has 13 amino acids.

This chain connects TRBV5-5 to TRBJ2-1, with 7 bases identical to TRBD2. V was clipped by 2 bases and J by 6 bases; unmatched bases: 2. Germline V lookup: CDR1 SGHKS, CDR2 YYEKEE (reference sequence). The CDR3 has 13 residues. The CDR3 is CASSLLATNEQFF. CDR3 DNA sequence: TGTGCCAGCAGCTTACTAGCGACCAATGAGCAGTTCTTC.

The V gene is TRBV29-1, the J gene TRBJ2-3, with a possible D match to TRBD2 (5 bases). Germline loops: CDR1 SQVTM, CDR2 ANQGSEA. The CDR3 totals 14 residues. The V end lost 2 bases, the J end lost 5 bases, and 14 bases lay between the germline ends. The CDR3 bases are TGCAGCGTTGAAAAGCGGCTTATGTTAGATACGCAGTATTTT. It specifies CSVEKRLMLDTQYF.

This chain joins TRBV10-3 and TRBJ1-5, with D tentatively TRBD1 (5 bases). Germline loops: CDR1 ENHRY, CDR2 SYGVKD. V gave up 3 bases and J gave up 1 base, with 10 bases separating them. This CDR3 comprises 15 residues. CDR3 bases: TGTGCCATCAGTGATCTTGGGGGGAGCAATCAGCCCCAGCATTTT. Amino acids: CAISDLGGSNQPQHF.

This chain's CDR3 is CASSRFREEAFF. The CDR3 DNA reads as TGTGCCAGCAGTAGGTTCCGGGAGGAAGCTTTCTTT. The genes are TRBV6-6 and TRBJ1-1; D ambiguous. The CDR3 has 12 amino acids. Germline V CDR1 and CDR2: MNHNY, SVGAGI (reference sequence). Deletions cut 5 bases from V and 8 bases from J, with 12 bases between.